The clone carrying this TCR beta chain was observed once. Its antigen is not identified. The data were produced by immunoSEQ multiplex PCR, yet TCRdb's version contains in-frame clones alone and is incomplete. The table records roughly 48,000 clones, roughly 90% of them present only once. The sample belongs to a study of OX40 agonist ivuxolimab in advanced cancers. Whole-study context: Subjects had a mean age of roughly 60 years, with a range of 23 to 79; roughly 80% were male.

Study-level points and caveats: Among the least clonally expanded were partial responders at 0.1-3.0 mg/kg. CD8+ T cells averaged more expanded clones than CD4+. Dosing at 0.1 to 3.0 mg/kg was accompanied by clonal expansion of CD4+ and CD8+ blood T cells by week 6.

CDR3 size: 13 residues. CDR1 and CDR2 (germline): MNHEY, SVGAGI. V lost 2 bases to trimming and J lost 2 bases, with 3 bases between them. The sequenced sample was CD4+ or CD8+ T cells sorted from blood, obtained in a trial of the OX40 agonist ivuxolimab. J is TRBJ2-2 and V is TRBV6-5; D is ambiguous. The sequence was obtained from an adult with an advanced solid tumor such as melanoma, head and neck, liver or kidney cancer. DNA for the CDR3: TGTGCCAGCAGTTACATAAACACCGGGGAGCTGTTTTTT. Residues: CASSYINTGELFF.